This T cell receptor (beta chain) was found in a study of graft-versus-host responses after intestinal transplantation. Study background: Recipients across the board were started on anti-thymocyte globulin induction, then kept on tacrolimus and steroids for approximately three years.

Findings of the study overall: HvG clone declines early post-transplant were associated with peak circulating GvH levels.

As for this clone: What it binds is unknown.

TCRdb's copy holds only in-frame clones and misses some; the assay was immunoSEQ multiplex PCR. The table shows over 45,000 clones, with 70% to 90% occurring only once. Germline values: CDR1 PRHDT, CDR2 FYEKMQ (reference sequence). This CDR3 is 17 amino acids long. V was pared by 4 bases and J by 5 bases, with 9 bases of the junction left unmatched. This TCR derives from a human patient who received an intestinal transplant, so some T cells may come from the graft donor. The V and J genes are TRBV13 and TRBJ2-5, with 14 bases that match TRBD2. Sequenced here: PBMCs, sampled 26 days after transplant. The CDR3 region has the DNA TGTGCCAGCAGCTCGGGACTAGCGGGGGTCCCGGGCGAGACCCAGTACTTC. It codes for CASSSGLAGVPGETQYF. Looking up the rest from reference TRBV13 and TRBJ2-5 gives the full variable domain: AAGVIQSPRHLIKEKRETATLKCYPIPRHDTVYWYQQGPGQDPQFLISFYEKMQSDKGSIPDRFSAQQFSDYHSELNMSSLELGDSALYFCASSSGLAGVPGETQYFGPGTRLLVL.